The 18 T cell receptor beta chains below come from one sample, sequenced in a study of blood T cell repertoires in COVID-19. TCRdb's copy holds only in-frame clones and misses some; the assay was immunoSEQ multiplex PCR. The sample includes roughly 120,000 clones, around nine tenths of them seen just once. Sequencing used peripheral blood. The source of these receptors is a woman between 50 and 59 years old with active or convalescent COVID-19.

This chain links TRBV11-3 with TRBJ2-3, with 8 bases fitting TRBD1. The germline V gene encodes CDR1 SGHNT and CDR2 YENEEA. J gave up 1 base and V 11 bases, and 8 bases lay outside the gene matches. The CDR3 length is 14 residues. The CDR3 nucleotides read TGTGCCCCACACTCGACAGGGGGCACAGATACGCAGTATTTT. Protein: CAPHSTGGTDTQYF.

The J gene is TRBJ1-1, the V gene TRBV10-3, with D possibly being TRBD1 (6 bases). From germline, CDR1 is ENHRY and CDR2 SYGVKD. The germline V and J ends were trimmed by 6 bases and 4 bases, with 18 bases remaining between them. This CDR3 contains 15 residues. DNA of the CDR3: TGTGCCATCAGGACAACAGGGAGCGGCGGCACTGAAGCTTTCTTT. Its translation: CAIRTTGSGGTEAFF.

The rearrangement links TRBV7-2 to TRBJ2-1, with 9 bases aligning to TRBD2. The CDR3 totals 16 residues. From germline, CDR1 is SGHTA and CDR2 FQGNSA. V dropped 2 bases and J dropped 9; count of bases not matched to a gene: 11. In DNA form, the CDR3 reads TGTGCCAGCAGCTTATCCGCGACTAGCGGCGGGTCTGAGCAGTTCTTC. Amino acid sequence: CASSLSATSGGSEQFF.

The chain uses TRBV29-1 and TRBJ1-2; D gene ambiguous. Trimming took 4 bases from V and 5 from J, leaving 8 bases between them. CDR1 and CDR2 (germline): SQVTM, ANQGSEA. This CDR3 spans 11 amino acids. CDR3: CSVGESYGYTF. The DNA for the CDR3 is TGCAGCGTTGGTGAGAGTTATGGCTACACCTTC.

CDR3 loop: CASARGGRGPQETQYF. DNA for the CDR3: TGTGCTAGTGCCAGAGGGGGCAGGGGGCCCCAAGAGACCCAGTACTTC. The rearrangement uses TRBV12-5 and TRBJ2-5; 8 nucleotides agree with TRBD1. The CDR3 has 16 residues. V trimming: 7 bases; J trimming: 1 base; junction bases outside the gene matches: 11. The germline gives CDR1 LGHNT, CDR2 FRNRAP.

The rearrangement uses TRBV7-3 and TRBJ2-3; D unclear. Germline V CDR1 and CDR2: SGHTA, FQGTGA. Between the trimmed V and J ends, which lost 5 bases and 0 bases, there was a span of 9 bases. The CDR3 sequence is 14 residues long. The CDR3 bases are TGTGCCAGCAGCACCCTGGAGAGCACAGATACGCAGTATTTT. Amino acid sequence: CASSTLESTDTQYF.

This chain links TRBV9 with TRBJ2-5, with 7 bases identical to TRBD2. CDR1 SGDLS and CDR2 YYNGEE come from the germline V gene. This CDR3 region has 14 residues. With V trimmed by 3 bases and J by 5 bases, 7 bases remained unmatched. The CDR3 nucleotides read TGTGCCAGCAGCGGTACAGCGGGGTGGGAGACCCAGTACTTC. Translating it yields CASSGTAGWETQYF.

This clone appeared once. This CDR3 is CASIRGGLLKGGNTIYF. As DNA, the CDR3 is TGTGCCAGTATCCGCGGCGGGCTCCTAAAGGGTGGAAACACCATATATTTT. This chain uses TRBV19 with TRBJ1-3; D ambiguous. The germline V gene has CDR1 LNHDA and CDR2 SQIVND (reference sequence). The V end was cut by 7 bases, the J end by 3 bases, with 22 bases between. The CDR3 has 17 residues. Variable domain in full (rest from reference TRBV19 and TRBJ1-3): DGGITQSPKYLFRKEGQNVTLSCEQNLNHDAMYWYRQDPGQGLRLIYYSQIVNDFQKGDIAEGYSVSREKKESFPLTVTSAQKNPTAFYLCASIRGGLLKGGNTIYFGEGSWLTVV.

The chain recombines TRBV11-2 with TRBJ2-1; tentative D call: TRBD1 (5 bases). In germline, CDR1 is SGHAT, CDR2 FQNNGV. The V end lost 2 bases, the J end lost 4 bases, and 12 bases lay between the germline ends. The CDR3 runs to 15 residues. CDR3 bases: TGTGCCAGCAGCTTATCAGCAGGGCAGTACAATGAGCAGTTCTTC. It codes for CASSLSAGQYNEQFF.

This CDR3 reads CASSLVGTSVDTQYF. In DNA, the CDR3 is TGTGCCAGCAGCTTAGTCGGTACTAGCGTAGATACGCAGTATTTT. V usage is TRBV7-2 and J usage is TRBJ2-3, with 7 bases matching TRBD2. With V trimmed by 1 base and J by 5 bases, 6 bases remained unmatched. Germline V gene sequence: CDR1 SGHTA, CDR2 FQGNSA. The CDR3 is 15 amino acids.

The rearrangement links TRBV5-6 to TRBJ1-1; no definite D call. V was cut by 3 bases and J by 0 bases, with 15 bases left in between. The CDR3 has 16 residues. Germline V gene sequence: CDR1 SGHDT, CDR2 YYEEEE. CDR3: CASSYVHTELNTEAFF. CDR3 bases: TGTGCCAGCAGCTACGTACACACAGAATTGAACACTGAAGCTTTCTTT.

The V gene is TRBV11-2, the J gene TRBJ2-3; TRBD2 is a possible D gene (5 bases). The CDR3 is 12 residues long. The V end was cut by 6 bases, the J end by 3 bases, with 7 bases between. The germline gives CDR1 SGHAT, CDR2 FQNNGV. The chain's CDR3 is CASREVTDTQYF. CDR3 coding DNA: TGTGCCAGCAGGGAGGTTACAGATACGCAGTATTTT.

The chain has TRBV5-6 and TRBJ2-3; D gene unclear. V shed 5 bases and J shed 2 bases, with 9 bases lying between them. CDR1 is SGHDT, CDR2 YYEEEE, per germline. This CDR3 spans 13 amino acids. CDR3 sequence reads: CASSLRVTDTQYF. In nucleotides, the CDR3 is TGTGCCAGCAGTTTACGGGTCACAGATACGCAGTATTTT. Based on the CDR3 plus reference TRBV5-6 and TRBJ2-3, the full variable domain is DAGVTQSPTHLIKTRGQQVTLRCSPKSGHDTVSWYQQALGQGPQFIFQYYEEEERQRGNFPDRFSGHQFPNYSSELNVNALLLGDSALYLCASSLRVTDTQYFGPGTRLTVL.

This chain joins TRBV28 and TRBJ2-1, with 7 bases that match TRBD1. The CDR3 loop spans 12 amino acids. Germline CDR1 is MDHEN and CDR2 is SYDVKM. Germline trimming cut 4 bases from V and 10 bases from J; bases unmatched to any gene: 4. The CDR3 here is CASSSPTGEQFF. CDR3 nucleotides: TGTGCCAGCAGTTCACCGACAGGGGAGCAGTTCTTC.

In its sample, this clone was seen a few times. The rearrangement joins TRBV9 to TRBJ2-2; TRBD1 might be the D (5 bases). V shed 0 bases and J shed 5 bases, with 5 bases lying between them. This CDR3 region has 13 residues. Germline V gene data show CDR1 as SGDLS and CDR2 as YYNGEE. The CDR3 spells CASSVAGTGELFF. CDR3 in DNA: TGTGCCAGCAGCGTAGCAGGGACCGGGGAGCTGTTTTTT.

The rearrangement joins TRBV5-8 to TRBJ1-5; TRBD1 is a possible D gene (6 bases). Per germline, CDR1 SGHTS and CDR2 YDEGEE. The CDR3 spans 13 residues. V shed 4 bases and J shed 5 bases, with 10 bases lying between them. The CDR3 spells CASSRDNYQPQHF. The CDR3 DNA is TGTGCCAGCAGCCGGGACAACTATCAGCCCCAGCATTTT.

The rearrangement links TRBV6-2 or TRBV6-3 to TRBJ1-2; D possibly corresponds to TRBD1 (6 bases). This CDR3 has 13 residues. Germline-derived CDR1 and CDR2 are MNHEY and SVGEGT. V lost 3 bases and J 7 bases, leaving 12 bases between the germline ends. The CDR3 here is CASSYWQGFGYTF. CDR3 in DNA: TGTGCCAGCAGTTATTGGCAGGGGTTTGGCTACACCTTC.

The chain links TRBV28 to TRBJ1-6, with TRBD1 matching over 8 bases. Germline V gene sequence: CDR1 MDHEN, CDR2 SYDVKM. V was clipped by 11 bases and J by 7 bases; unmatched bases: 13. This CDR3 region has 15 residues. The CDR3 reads CAVGTGWAQNSPLHF. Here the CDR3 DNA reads TGTGCCGTAGGGACAGGTTGGGCCCAGAATTCACCCCTCCACTTT.